Detailed here is one T cell receptor beta chain. What it recognizes is unknown. This record comes from a study of cytomegalovirus exposure and HLA in healthy donors. Study results and limitations: For presence/absence analyses, sequencing depth was assumed to be roughly uniform across donors.

PCR was performed using 60 Vbeta and 13 Jbeta primers. Sequencing used immunoSEQ multiplex PCR; TCRdb keeps in-frame clones, though not all of them. The sample holds about 130,000 clones, more than 60% seen once. The sequencing sample was made of PBMCs. The receptor comes from a woman aged 40 to 50 in good health and CMV-seropositive.

The CDR3 coding sequence is TGTGCCAGCAGCATACGACAGGGAGCAACTAATGAAAAACTGTTTTTT. This translates into CASSIRQGATNEKLFF. The V call is TRBV7-6, the J call TRBJ1-4, with 7 bases matching TRBD1. The trim removed 5 bases at V and 0 bases at J, leaving 6 bases unmatched. This CDR3 has 16 amino acids. Germline V lookup: CDR1 SGHVS, CDR2 FNYEAQ.